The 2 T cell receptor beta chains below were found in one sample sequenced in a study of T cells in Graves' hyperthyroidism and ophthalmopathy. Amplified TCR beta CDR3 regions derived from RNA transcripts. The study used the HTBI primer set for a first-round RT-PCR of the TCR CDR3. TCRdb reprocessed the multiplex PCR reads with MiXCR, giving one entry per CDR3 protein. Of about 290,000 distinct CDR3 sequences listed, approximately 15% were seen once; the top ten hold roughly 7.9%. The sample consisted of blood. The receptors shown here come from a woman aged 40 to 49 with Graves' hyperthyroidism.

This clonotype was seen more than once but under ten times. This CDR3 is CASSPLGTGSYGYTF. CDR3 DNA sequence: TGTGCCAGCAGCCCCCTAGGGACAGGGTCCTATGGCTACACCTTC. The chain couples TRBV3-1 to TRBJ1-2; 9 bases agree with TRBD1. CDR1 is LGHDT and CDR2 is YNNKEL in the germline V gene (reference sequence). This CDR3 spans 15 amino acids. The ends lost 4 bases at V and 4 bases at J; junction bases unmatched: 7.

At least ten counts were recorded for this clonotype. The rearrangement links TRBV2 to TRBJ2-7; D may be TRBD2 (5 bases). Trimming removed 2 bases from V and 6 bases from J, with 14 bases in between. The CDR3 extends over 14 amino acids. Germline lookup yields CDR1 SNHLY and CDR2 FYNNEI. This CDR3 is CASSERRARGEQYF. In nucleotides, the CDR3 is TGTGCCAGCAGTGAAAGGCGGGCCCGGGGCGAGCAGTACTTC.